These 31 T cell receptor beta chains originate from one sample sequenced in a study of T cell changes during pregnancy in multiple sclerosis. Using immunoSEQ multiplex PCR, the repertoire was profiled, and TCRdb retains in-frame clones only, with some absent. The data show more than 45,000 clones, 85% to 95% seen once. The source material was CD4+ T cells from peripheral blood mononuclear cells, sampled in the second trimester of pregnancy. The receptors stem from a female donor with multiple sclerosis, enrolled in a pregnancy study.

The rearrangement links TRBV2 to TRBJ1-2; 7 bases are shared with TRBD1. The V gene's germline CDR1 is SNHLY and CDR2 FYNNEI. Trimming at V came to 6 bases and at J to 2 bases, leaving 3 bases not matched to a gene. There are 13 residues in the CDR3. For the CDR3, the DNA is TGTGCCAGCAGGGGGACAGCCAACTATGGCTACACCTTC. It translates to CASRGTANYGYTF.

The chain joins TRBV7-9 to TRBJ2-5; TRBD1 might be the D (5 bases). CDR1 is SEHNR, CDR2 FQNEAQ, per germline (reference sequence). The CDR3 extends over 15 amino acids. V lost 5 bases and J lost 0, with 13 bases in between. The CDR3: CASSKGHQYQETQYF. For the CDR3, the DNA is TGTGCCAGCAGCAAAGGACACCAATACCAAGAGACCCAGTACTTC. Full variable domain (rest looked up from reference TRBV7-9 and TRBJ2-5): DTGVSQNPRHKITKRGQNVTFRCDPISEHNRLYWYRQTLGQGPEFLTYFQNEAQLEKSRLLSDRFSAERPKGSFSTLEIQRTEQGDSAMYLCASSKGHQYQETQYFGPGTRLLVL.

The V call is TRBV18, the J call TRBJ2-3; the D is unclear. The V end was cut by 5 bases, the J end by 6 bases, with 12 bases between. The CDR3 length is 13 residues. CDR1 and CDR2 (germline): KGHSH, LQKENI. CDR3 region: CASSTLQVDTQYF. The CDR3 DNA is TGTGCCAGCTCAACCCTTCAGGTGGATACGCAGTATTTT.

This sequence joins TRBV5-1 and TRBJ2-3, with TRBD2 matching 15 bases. J lost 8 bases, V lost 4 bases, and 14 bases had no gene match. CDR1 SGHRS and CDR2 YFSETQ come from the germline V gene. The CDR3 runs 18 residues. CDR3 DNA sequence: TGCGCCAGCAGCCCCGGGACTAGCGGGGGGCGAGTGGAATTTACGCAGTATTTT. Its translation: CASSPGTSGGRVEFTQYF.

This chain uses TRBV4-3 with TRBJ1-6, with a weak D call TRBD1 (6 bases). V gave up 0 bases and J gave up 13 bases, with 19 bases separating them. Germline assignment: CDR1 LGHNA and CDR2 YSLEER. CDR3 size: 16 residues. CDR3 sequence (DNA): TGCGCCAGCAGCCAAGAAGAGAGGACAGCCCTTATGCCCCTCCACTTT. Protein sequence: CASSQEERTALMPLHF.

The chain has TRBV19 and TRBJ1-2, with D tentatively TRBD1 (6 bases). Trimming left V 2 bases short and J 8 bases short, with 18 bases between. CDR1 and CDR2 (germline): LNHDA, SQIVND (reference sequence). The CDR3 runs to 15 residues. CDR3: CASSITPTGLNGYTF. CDR3 sequence (DNA): TGTGCCAGTAGTATAACCCCGACAGGCCTCAACGGCTACACCTTC.

The rearrangement links TRBV7-2 to TRBJ2-5; 9 positions agree with TRBD1. CDR3 length: 16 amino acids. Germline V gene sequence: CDR1 SGHTA, CDR2 FQGNSA. With 2 bases clipped from V and 4 bases from J, the junction kept 8 bases outside the gene matches. The CDR3 DNA is TGTGCCAGCAGCTTAACGAACAGGGGGCCGGGAGAGACCCAGTACTTC. Translation gives CASSLTNRGPGETQYF.

This chain uses TRBV7-2 with TRBJ1-5; tentative D call: TRBD1 (6 bases). The CDR3 runs 15 residues. Germline V gene data show CDR1 as SGHTA and CDR2 as FQGNSA. Trimming stripped 2 bases from V and 0 bases from J, with 8 bases between. The CDR3 here is CASSLNRVSNQPQHF. The CDR3 coding sequence is TGTGCCAGCAGCTTAAACAGGGTTAGCAATCAGCCCCAGCATTTT. Drawing the rest from reference TRBV7-2 and TRBJ1-5, the complete variable domain is GAGVSQSPSNKVTEKGKDVELRCDPISGHTALYWYRQSLGQGLEFLIYFQGNSAPDKSGLPSDRFSAERTGGSVSTLTIQRTQQEDSAVYLCASSLNRVSNQPQHFGDGTRLSIL.

This clone has just one count. This chain joins TRBV9 and TRBJ2-5; 7 bases agree with TRBD2. The CDR3 contains 16 residues. Per the germline V gene, CDR1 is SGDLS and CDR2 is YYNGEE. The J segment lost 3 bases and the V segment lost 3 bases, leaving 11 bases of the junction unmatched. This CDR3 reads CASSDTRGGPKETQYF. CDR3 coding DNA: TGTGCCAGCAGCGATACCCGCGGGGGTCCTAAAGAGACCCAGTACTTC.

V usage is TRBV18 and J usage is TRBJ1-4, with 9 bases that match TRBD1. J lost 7 bases, V lost 6 bases, and 15 bases had no gene match. This CDR3 spans 17 amino acids. Germline values: CDR1 KGHSH, CDR2 LQKENI. In DNA, the CDR3 is TGTGCCAGCTCGCTTTCGGGACAGGGTTTGTCGACTGAAAAACTGTTTTTT. Residues: CASSLSGQGLSTEKLFF.

The gene calls are TRBV2 and TRBJ2-7, with D possibly TRBD2 on 5 matching bases. Trimming removed 2 bases at V and 2 bases at J, with 10 bases between. Germline lookup yields CDR1 SNHLY and CDR2 FYNNEI. The CDR3 sequence is 14 residues long. This CDR3 is CASSERGKAYEQYF. In DNA form, the CDR3 reads TGTGCCAGCAGTGAACGGGGTAAGGCCTACGAGCAGTACTTC.

This clone was observed once. The rearrangement joins TRBV7-9 to TRBJ2-7; 7 bases fit TRBD1. The length of the CDR3 is 19 residues. J lost 2 bases, V lost 2 bases, and 18 bases had no gene match. Germline CDR1 SEHNR, CDR2 FQNEAQ (reference sequence). CDR3 loop: CASSLLPGLKTDRPYEQYF. As DNA, the CDR3 is TGTGCCAGCAGCTTATTACCGGGGTTAAAGACGGACAGGCCCTACGAGCAGTACTTC.

The CDR3 protein is CASSFLAGAGTGELFF. The DNA of the CDR3 is TGTGCCAGCAGCTTCCTAGCGGGGGCGGGCACCGGGGAGCTGTTTTTT. The chain has TRBV11-1 and TRBJ2-2; 10 bases are a match to TRBD2. Germline CDR1 SGHAT, CDR2 FQDESV (reference sequence). J was trimmed by 4 bases and V by 3 bases; bases with no gene match: 5. The CDR3 runs 16 residues.

V gene TRBV4-3 combines with J gene TRBJ1-5; weak D call: TRBD1 (5 bases). Germline V lookup: CDR1 LGHNA, CDR2 YSLEER. The CDR3 covers 16 residues. V was clipped by 0 bases and J by 3 bases, with 12 bases between them. The CDR3 DNA sequence: TGCGCCAGCAGCCAAGAGGGAGGACAAAACAATCAGCCCCAGCATTTT. Translating it yields CASSQEGGQNNQPQHF.

This clone is a singleton in its sample. This rearrangement joins TRBV5-4 to TRBJ1-1, with unresolved D. The CDR3 runs 13 residues. Germline V gene lookup returns CDR1 SGHNT and CDR2 YYREEE (reference sequence). The V end was cut by 2 bases, the J end by 3 bases, with 8 bases between. The DNA of the CDR3 is TGTGCCAGCAGCTTTTACAGAGACACTGAAGCTTTCTTT. Translating it yields CASSFYRDTEAFF.

The rearrangement links TRBV18 to TRBJ1-4; TRBD1 agrees at 12 bases. The V gene end was trimmed by 4 bases and the J gene end by 5 bases; junction bases not matched to a gene: 8. This CDR3 spans 17 amino acids. Germline V CDR1 and CDR2: KGHSH, LQKENI. The CDR3 spells CASSLTAGTGGNEKLFF. The CDR3 nucleotides read TGTGCCAGCTCACTCACGGCCGGGACAGGGGGCAATGAAAAACTGTTTTTT.

V gene TRBV18 combines with J gene TRBJ2-3; 9 bases are a match to TRBD2. CDR3 length: 14 residues. The V and J ends lost 8 bases and 4 bases, in that order; junction bases with no gene match: 7. From germline, CDR1 is KGHSH and CDR2 LQKENI. The CDR3 loop is CASLLAGRSDTQYF. CDR3 nucleotides: TGTGCCAGCCTCCTAGCGGGAAGGTCAGATACGCAGTATTTT.

The chain links TRBV9 to TRBJ2-5, with 10 bases aligning to TRBD2. The CDR3 is 15 residues long. V shed 3 bases, J shed 2 bases, and the junction held 4 bases outside the gene matches. Per germline, CDR1 SGDLS and CDR2 YYNGEE. CDR3 residues: CASSGAGGGQETQYF. The CDR3 DNA is TGTGCCAGCAGCGGAGCGGGGGGGGGACAAGAGACCCAGTACTTC.

The CDR3 spells CASSLSPVMAGASTDTQYF. CDR3 nucleotides: TGTGCCAGCAGCTTAAGCCCCGTTATGGCGGGGGCTAGCACAGATACGCAGTATTTT. J is TRBJ2-3 and V is TRBV7-3; D might be TRBD2 (7 bases). This CDR3 comprises 19 residues. The V gene's germline CDR1 is SGHTA and CDR2 FQGTGA. Trimming stripped 1 base from V and 0 bases from J, with 20 bases between.

V usage is TRBV19 and J usage is TRBJ2-6; 8 nucleotides agree with TRBD2. The junction had 8 bases not matched to a gene; V was cut back by 7 bases and J by 0 bases. The CDR3 is made up of 17 amino acids. In germline, CDR1 is LNHDA, CDR2 SQIVND (reference sequence). CDR3 loop: CASTPAGAYSGANVLTF. CDR3 DNA sequence: TGTGCCAGTACCCCAGCGGGGGCGTACTCTGGGGCCAACGTCCTGACTTTC.

Concerning this clone: The same CDR3 is also encoded by other DNA sequences in this sample. The V gene is TRBV5-1, the J gene TRBJ2-4; the match to TRBD1 covers 11 bases. This CDR3 region has 15 residues. V was pared by 4 bases and J by 3 bases, with 3 bases of the junction left unmatched. Looked up from germline, CDR1 is SGHRS and CDR2 is YFSETQ. This chain's CDR3 is CASSPGQGDKNIQYF. The CDR3, as DNA: TGCGCCAGCAGCCCGGGACAGGGGGACAAAAACATTCAGTACTTC. Filled out from reference TRBV5-1 and TRBJ2-4, the complete variable domain reads KAGVTQTPRYLIKTRGQQVTLSCSPISGHRSVSWYQQTPGQGLQFLFEYFSETQRNKGNFPGRFSGRQFSNSRSEMNVSTLELGDSALYLCASSPGQGDKNIQYFGAGTRLSVL.

J is TRBJ2-5 and V is TRBV9; 15 nucleotides line up with TRBD2. With 4 bases clipped from V and 2 bases from J, the junction kept 3 bases outside the gene matches. The germline V gene encodes CDR1 SGDLS and CDR2 YYNGEE. CDR3 length: 16 amino acids. CDR3 sequence (DNA): TGTGCCAGCAGCCTCGGACTAGCGGGGGGGCAAGAGACCCAGTACTTC. This codes for CASSLGLAGGQETQYF.

The J gene is TRBJ1-5, the V gene TRBV7-2; 10 bases match TRBD1. This CDR3 is 15 amino acids long. V trimming: 4 bases; J trimming: 4 bases; junction bases outside the gene matches: 4. Per germline, CDR1 SGHTA and CDR2 FQGNSA. CDR3 DNA: TGTGCCAGCAGCTCCGGGACAGGGGTAAATCAGCCCCAGCATTTT. Residues: CASSSGTGVNQPQHF.

This chain uses TRBV4-2 with TRBJ2-1, with D tentatively TRBD1 (6 bases). CDR3 length: 16 residues. Trimming left V 3 bases short and J 6 bases short, with 18 bases between. Germline-derived CDR1 and CDR2 are LGHNA and YNFKEQ. DNA for the CDR3: TGTGCCAGCAGCCACTCCGGGACAAGGCGGATCAATGAGCAGTTCTTC. Protein: CASSHSGTRRINEQFF.

V and J are TRBV25-1 and TRBJ1-1; D is perhaps TRBD1 (6 bases). V was cut by 1 base and J by 3 bases, with 12 bases left in between. Germline lookup yields CDR1 MGHDK and CDR2 SYGVNS. This CDR3 comprises 15 residues. CDR3 region: CASSEWGRGDTEAFF. Written as DNA, the CDR3 is TGTGCCAGCAGTGAATGGGGGAGGGGGGACACTGAAGCTTTCTTT.

The chain uses TRBV7-2 and TRBJ2-5; D is undetermined. The CDR3 is made up of 14 amino acids. Germline-derived CDR1 and CDR2 are SGHTA and FQGNSA. Deletions cut 1 base from V and 7 bases from J, with 13 bases between. Written as DNA, the CDR3 is TGTGCCAGCAGCTTAGATCAGGTCGCAGGGACCCAGTACTTC. This gives the protein CASSLDQVAGTQYF. Looking up the rest from reference TRBV7-2 and TRBJ2-5 gives the full variable domain: GAGVSQSPSNKVTEKGKDVELRCDPISGHTALYWYRQSLGQGLEFLIYFQGNSAPDKSGLPSDRFSAERTGGSVSTLTIQRTQQEDSAVYLCASSLDQVAGTQYFGPGTRLLVL.

The chain joins TRBV7-3 to TRBJ1-1, with TRBD1 matching over 7 bases. J gave up 0 bases and V 3 bases, and 1 base lay outside the gene matches. In germline, CDR1 is SGHTA, CDR2 FQGTGA. The CDR3 has 14 amino acids. DNA of the CDR3: TGTGCCAGCAGCTTCGACAGGGTGAACACTGAAGCTTTCTTT. It encodes CASSFDRVNTEAFF. The full variable domain, with the rest looked up from reference TRBV7-3 and TRBJ1-1, is GAGVSQTPSNKVTEKGKYVELRCDPISGHTALYWYRQSLGQGPEFLIYFQGTGAADDSGLPNDRFFAVRPEGSVSTLKIQRTERGDSAVYLCASSFDRVNTEAFFGQGTRLTVV.

The chain employs TRBV4-1 and TRBJ1-1; D possibly corresponds to TRBD1 (5 bases). The CDR3 consists of 14 residues. The V and J ends lost 0 bases and 1 base respectively, with 6 bases between them. CDR1 is MGHRA, CDR2 YSYEKL, per germline. The CDR3 bases are TGCGCCAGCAGCCAAGAAAGGGGGAACACTGAAGCTTTCTTT. This translates into CASSQERGNTEAFF.

The chain links TRBV27 to TRBJ2-5, with D perhaps TRBD1 (7 bases). CDR1 and CDR2 (germline): MNHEY, SMNVEV (reference sequence). Trimming cost V 7 bases and J 5 bases, with 26 bases left between them. The length of the CDR3 is 17 residues. CDR3: CASTARWRGRSDETQYF. DNA of the CDR3: TGTGCCAGCACCGCGAGATGGAGGGGGCGCTCAGATGAGACCCAGTACTTC.

The chain has TRBV5-5 and TRBJ1-2; maybe TRBD1 (5 bases). Per the germline V gene, CDR1 is SGHKS and CDR2 is YYEKEE (reference sequence). The CDR3 sequence is 17 residues long. Trimming took off 0 bases at V and 0 bases at J, with 15 bases between the two ends. CDR3 loop: CASSLEVFAGTNYGYTF. CDR3 DNA sequence: TGTGCCAGCAGCTTGGAAGTGTTCGCAGGGACTAACTATGGCTACACCTTC.

This chain joins TRBV2 and TRBJ1-2; 10 nucleotides match TRBD1. The CDR3 has 15 amino acids. In germline, CDR1 is SNHLY, CDR2 FYNNEI. V trimming: 6 bases; J trimming: 2 bases; junction bases outside the gene matches: 6. The CDR3 here is CASSAGTGANYGYTF. In DNA, the CDR3 is TGTGCCAGCAGCGCCGGGACAGGGGCCAACTATGGCTACACCTTC.